Listed below are T cell receptor beta chains from one sample, sequenced in a study of yellow fever vaccine responses in identical twins. TCRdb independently ran MiXCR on the RT-PCR reads; one entry per CDR3 protein. The repertoire includes about 3,300 distinct CDR3 sequences, about nine tenths of them detected once, and 2% to 2.5% sits in the top ten. The material was T cells from blood (PBMCs), unsorted or a sorted subset (not recorded which), obtained before or after yellow fever vaccination (not recorded which). The receptors originated from a woman younger than 35 who received the yellow fever vaccine. Both conserved end residues are part of each CDR3. The order of the fields is V gene, J gene, D gene, clone size, CDR3 DNA, CDR3 protein. D genes are given only for firm matches. The size of a clone is reported for some rows only, either as once, few or many, or as a class for expanded clones.

>TRBV5-2|TRBJ1-1|-|-
TGTGCCAGTAACTCCGTCAGTATGAACACTGAAGCTTTCTTT
CASNSVSMNTEAFF
>TRBV5-4|TRBJ2-7|TRBD2|-
TGTGCCAGCAGCTCTGTGGACTTCGGGTTAGCGGGGTTGAACGAGCAGTACTTC
CASSSVDFGLAGLNEQYF
>TRBV11-3|TRBJ2-5|-|-
TGTGCCAGCAGCTTAGAGACAGCTCAAGAGACCCAGTACTTC
CASSLETAQETQYF
>TRBV28|TRBJ2-6|-|once
TGTGCCAGCAGTTTTGTAGGGCCCGGGGCCAACGTCCTGACTTTC
CASSFVGPGANVLTF
>TRBV24-1|TRBJ2-3|TRBD2|once
TGTGCCACCAGTGAATCCAGGGAGGGAACAGATACGCAGTATTTT
CATSESREGTDTQYF
>TRBV11-1|TRBJ2-5|-|-
TGTGCCAGCAGCTTAGGGCGGGGGCAGGAGACCCAGTACTTC
CASSLGRGQETQYF
>TRBV11-1|TRBJ1-6|-|-
TGTGCCAGCAGCTTAGACAGGTCGACGAATTCACCCCTCCACTTT
CASSLDRSTNSPLHF
>TRBV11-1|TRBJ2-5|TRBD2|-
TGTGCCAGCGGCCAAGGACTAGCTTCAGAGACCCAGTACTTC
CASGQGLASETQYF
>TRBV2|TRBJ2-1|TRBD1|-
TGTGCCAGCAGTGAACGTCAGGGGGCAATCAATGAGCAGTTCTTC
CASSERQGAINEQFF
>TRBV18|TRBJ2-1|-|-
TGTGCCAGCTCGGAATTAGGAGAACGCTCCTACAATGAGCAGTTCTTC
CASSELGERSYNEQFF
>TRBV2|TRBJ2-2|-|-
TGTGCCAGCAGTTTTACCAAAACCACCGGGGAGCTGTTTTTT
CASSFTKTTGELFF